These 22 T cell receptor beta chains came from one sample sequenced in a study of T cells in Graves' hyperthyroidism and ophthalmopathy. Amplification of TCR beta CDR3 regions was performed using RNA transcripts as template. Initially, a first-round RT-PCR of the TCR CDR3 employed the HTBI primer set. MiXCR was run by TCRdb on the multiplex PCR reads, yielding one entry per CDR3 protein. The sample includes a few hundred thousand distinct CDR3 sequences, 12% to 15% of them seen just once. Specimen: blood. All receptors come from a woman between 18 and 29 years old with Graves' hyperthyroidism.

This clonotype was observed a handful of times. This chain connects TRBV7-8 to TRBJ2-3; weak D call: TRBD2 (6 bases). The CDR3 totals 15 residues. Germline V CDR1 and CDR2: SGHVS, FQNEAQ. The V end lost 4 bases, the J end lost 2 bases, and 13 bases lay between the germline ends. CDR3 protein: CASSSRAGFTDTQYF. The CDR3 DNA follows: TGTGCCAGCAGCTCACGGGCGGGATTCACAGATACGCAGTATTTT.

This clonotype was counted ten times or more. This chain joins TRBV5-5 and TRBJ2-1; 7 bases align to TRBD2. Trimming at V came to 1 base and at J to 1 base, leaving 2 bases not matched to a gene. Germline V gene lookup returns CDR1 SGHKS and CDR2 YYEKEE (reference sequence). The CDR3 extends over 15 amino acids. CDR3 region: CASSLRGDSYNEQFF. CDR3 coding DNA: TGTGCCAGCAGCTTGCGGGGGGATTCCTACAATGAGCAGTTCTTC.

This clonotype was recorded at least ten times. The chain has TRBV30 and TRBJ2-1; 10 bases match TRBD2. Trimming removed 2 bases from V and 0 bases from J; junction bases left unmatched: 4. The CDR3 sequence is 16 residues long. CDR1 and CDR2 (germline): GTSNPN, SVGIG (reference sequence). The chain's CDR3 is CAWSSASGSSYNEQFF. The CDR3 region has the DNA TGTGCCTGGAGTTCCGCTAGCGGGAGCTCCTACAATGAGCAGTTCTTC.

The rearrangement joins TRBV20-1 to TRBJ2-1; 11 bases agree with TRBD2. The CDR3 runs 16 residues. Trimming cost V 5 bases and J 8 bases; bases outside gene matches: 14. Germline V lookup: CDR1 DFQATT, CDR2 SNEGSKA (reference sequence). The CDR3 region has the DNA TGCAGTGCTCCCCAACCCACTAGCGGGAGTACTTATGAGCAGTTCTTC. It yields the protein CSAPQPTSGSTYEQFF.

This clonotype was found many times. The chain uses TRBV5-6 and TRBJ1-5; D uncertain. V dropped 5 bases and J dropped 2 bases, with 14 bases sitting between them. The germline V gene encodes CDR1 SGHDT and CDR2 YYEEEE. The CDR3 runs to 15 residues. The DNA of the CDR3 is TGTGCCAGCAGTAATGGGGAGGTGGGCAATCAGCCCCAGCATTTT. This translates into CASSNGEVGNQPQHF.

This clonotype was observed a few times. The junction shows a germline mismatch at one end, possibly a read error. The rearrangement joins TRBV7-9 to TRBJ2-7, with TRBD1 matching over 11 bases. Germline V gene lookup returns CDR1 SEHNR and CDR2 FQNEAQ (reference sequence). The CDR3 covers 17 residues. CDR3 nucleotides: TGTGCCAGCAGCTCGTCGAACACGGACAGGGGGCTTTACGTGCAGTACTTC. Translation: CASSSSNTDRGLYVQYF.

The genes are TRBV18 and TRBJ1-2, with 8 bases lining up with TRBD1. The CDR3 totals 15 residues. Germline assignment: CDR1 KGHSH and CDR2 LQKENI. V shed 2 bases, J shed 4 bases, and the junction held 6 bases outside the gene matches. CDR3 region: CASSPETGDLYGYTF. The CDR3 DNA follows: TGTGCCAGCTCACCAGAGACAGGGGACCTCTATGGCTACACCTTC.

Points on this clonotype: With a much larger clone just one base away, this may be a read error. The chain recombines TRBV20-1 with TRBJ2-5, with unresolved D. The CDR3 is made up of 13 amino acids. Germline loops: CDR1 DFQATT, CDR2 SNEGSKA (reference sequence). The CDR3 sequence is CSARASNQETLYF. CDR3 sequence (DNA): TGCAGTGCTAGAGCCAGCAACCAAGAGACCCTGTACTTC.

This clonotype was counted at least ten times. CDR3 in amino acids: CASSYSYQPQHF. In nucleotides, the CDR3 is TGTGCCAGCAGTTACTCGTATCAGCCCCAGCATTTT. The chain employs TRBV6-2 or TRBV6-3 and TRBJ1-5, with D hard to call. The CDR3 has 12 residues. Per germline, CDR1 MNHEY and CDR2 SVGEGT. Trimming removed 0 bases from V and 5 bases from J, with 2 bases in between.

V is TRBV19 and J is TRBJ2-2; maybe TRBD1 (5 bases). Germline CDR1 reads LNHDA; CDR2 reads SQIVND (reference sequence). Trimming removed 4 bases from V and 6 bases from J, with 12 bases in between. The CDR3 consists of 14 residues. The CDR3, as DNA: TGTGCCAGTAGTACTGTTTGGGGCGCCGGGGAGCTGTTTTTT. As protein: CASSTVWGAGELFF.

There are many counts of this clonotype. This chain uses TRBV30 with TRBJ1-5; D gene unclear. The CDR3 runs to 13 residues. The V gene's germline CDR1 is GTSNPN and CDR2 SVGIG (reference sequence). Trimming shortened V by 3 bases and J by 4 bases, and 10 bases separated the two germline ends. The chain's CDR3 is CAWSSGMNQPQHF. CDR3 sequence (DNA): TGTGCCTGGAGCTCGGGTATGAATCAGCCCCAGCATTTT.

This clonotype was detected ten times or more. The chain uses TRBV7-9 and TRBJ1-1; D is uncertain. The CDR3 runs to 13 residues. V lost 0 bases and J lost 7, with 9 bases in between. The germline V gene encodes CDR1 SEHNR and CDR2 FQNEAQ (reference sequence). The CDR3 DNA sequence: TGTGCCAGCAGCTTAGCGGGCGTTCTTGAAGCTTTCTTT. Its protein is CASSLAGVLEAFF.

This clonotype appeared many times. The rearrangement links TRBV11-2 to TRBJ2-1, with 7 bases lining up with TRBD2. The CDR3 has 18 residues. The germline gives CDR1 SGHAT, CDR2 FQNNGV. V lost 5 bases to trimming and J lost 2 bases; unmatched junction nucleotides: 15. In DNA form, the CDR3 reads TGTGCCAGCAGCCCCCTGAGCCGTGCTAGCGGACCCTACAATGAGCAGTTCTTC. Encoded protein: CASSPLSRASGPYNEQFF.

The J gene is TRBJ2-2, the V gene TRBV29-1; D not resolved. The CDR3 runs 14 residues. Trimming removed 0 bases at V and 2 bases at J, with 7 bases between. Germline CDR1 is SQVTM and CDR2 is ANQGSEA. CDR3 protein: CSVEDRINTGELFF. Here the CDR3 DNA reads TGCAGCGTTGAAGACAGGATAAACACCGGGGAGCTGTTTTTT.

There are many counts of this clonotype. The chain combines TRBV5-1 with TRBJ1-3, with 7 positions matching TRBD1. V lost 4 bases and J lost 5; bases outside the gene matches: 12. The germline gives CDR1 SGHRS, CDR2 YFSETQ. This CDR3 is built from 16 residues. For the CDR3, the DNA is TGCGCCAGCAGCCCTGGATCTACGGACAGGAGAAACACCATATATTTT. This codes for CASSPGSTDRRNTIYF.

The V call is TRBV5-1, the J call TRBJ2-5; no clear D gene. This CDR3 comprises 14 residues. From germline, CDR1 is SGHRS and CDR2 YFSETQ. With 0 bases removed from V and 1 base from J, the gap between germline ends came to 7 bases. For the CDR3, the DNA is TGCGCCAGCAGCTTGGAAGGCTTCCAAGAGACCCAGTACTTC. This sequence encodes CASSLEGFQETQYF.

CDR3 amino acids: CASRPGAANSPLHF. CDR3 coding DNA: TGCGCCAGCAGGCCAGGGGCGGCTAATTCACCCCTCCACTTT. The rearrangement uses TRBV4-3 and TRBJ1-6; D perhaps matches TRBD1 (6 bases). This CDR3 spans 14 amino acids. Trimming cost V 6 bases and J 6 bases, with 12 bases left between them. Germline loops: CDR1 LGHNA, CDR2 YSLEER.

The chain links TRBV15 to TRBJ1-4; TRBD1 matches 8 bases. The CDR3 extends over 17 amino acids. CDR1 is LNHNV, CDR2 YYDKDF, per germline (reference sequence). Trimming took 5 bases from V and 0 from J; bases not matched to a gene: 8. The CDR3 spells CATSGDRKGSTNEKLFF. DNA for the CDR3: TGTGCCACCAGCGGGGACAGGAAGGGGTCAACTAATGAAAAACTGTTTTTT.

This clonotype was observed at least ten times. The rearrangement links TRBV11-1 to TRBJ2-1, with 8 bases that match TRBD2. The CDR3 consists of 14 residues. V lost 5 bases and J lost 6; bases outside the gene matches: 6. Per germline, CDR1 SGHAT and CDR2 FQDESV (reference sequence). DNA of the CDR3: TGTGCCAGCAGCGTCCTAGCGGGTTTCAATGAGCAGTTCTTC. Protein: CASSVLAGFNEQFF.

The V call is TRBV20-1, the J call TRBJ2-3; perhaps D is TRBD1 or TRBD2 (5 bases each). CDR3 length: 16 amino acids. Trimming shortened V by 1 base and J by 5 bases, and 19 bases separated the two germline ends. CDR1 is DFQATT, CDR2 SNEGSKA, per germline (reference sequence). CDR3 nucleotides: TGCAGTGCTAGAGCCAACTCGGGACCGGGGAAAGATACGCAGTATTTT. It translates to CSARANSGPGKDTQYF.

In this sample, this clonotype turned up many times. J is TRBJ2-7 and V is TRBV6-1; D is uncertain. This CDR3 has 14 residues. Germline lookup yields CDR1 MNHNS and CDR2 SASEGT. The germline V and J ends were trimmed by 3 bases and 5 bases, with 14 bases remaining between them. CDR3 amino acids: CASSDGGRTNEQYF. As DNA, the CDR3 is TGTGCCAGCAGTGATGGCGGACGCACAAACGAGCAGTACTTC.

This clonotype was observed many times. This chain links TRBV5-1 with TRBJ2-7; TRBD1 matches 9 bases. Germline lookup yields CDR1 SGHRS and CDR2 YFSETQ. J lost 3 bases, V lost 0 bases, and 7 bases had no gene match. The length of the CDR3 is 16 residues. The CDR3 reads CASSLEGGTGNYEQYF. In DNA form, the CDR3 reads TGCGCCAGCAGCTTGGAAGGGGGGACAGGGAACTACGAGCAGTACTTC.